This T cell receptor (beta chain) was found in a study of T cell changes during pregnancy in multiple sclerosis. The data were produced by immunoSEQ multiplex PCR, yet TCRdb's version contains in-frame clones alone and is incomplete. This sample has about 66,000 clones, with about nine tenths found just once. Germline V CDR1 and CDR2: SGHVS, FNYEAQ. Trimming removed 1 base from V and 4 bases from J, with 13 bases in between. CDR3 length: 15 amino acids. The V gene is TRBV7-6, the J gene TRBJ1-2; D possibly corresponds to TRBD1 (5 bases). Sequencing used peripheral blood, obtained in the third trimester of pregnancy. This sequence originates from a female donor with multiple sclerosis, enrolled in a pregnancy study. The CDR3 region is CASSLGGGTGYGYTF. DNA of the CDR3: TGTGCCAGCAGCTTAGGGGGGGGGACGGGCTATGGCTACACCTTC.